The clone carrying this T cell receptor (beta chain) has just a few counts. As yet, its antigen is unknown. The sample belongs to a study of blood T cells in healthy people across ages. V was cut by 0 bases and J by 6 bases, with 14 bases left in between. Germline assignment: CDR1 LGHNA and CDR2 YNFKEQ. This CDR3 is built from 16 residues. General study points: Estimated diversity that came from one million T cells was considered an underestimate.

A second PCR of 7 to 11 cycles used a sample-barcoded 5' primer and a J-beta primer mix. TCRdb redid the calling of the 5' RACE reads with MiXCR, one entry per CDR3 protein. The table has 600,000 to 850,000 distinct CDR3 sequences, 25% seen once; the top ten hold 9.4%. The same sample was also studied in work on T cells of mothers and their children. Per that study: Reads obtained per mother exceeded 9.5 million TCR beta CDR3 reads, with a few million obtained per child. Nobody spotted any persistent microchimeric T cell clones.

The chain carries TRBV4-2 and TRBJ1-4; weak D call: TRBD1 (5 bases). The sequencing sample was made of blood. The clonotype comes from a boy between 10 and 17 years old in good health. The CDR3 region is CASSQEGTPKDEKLFF. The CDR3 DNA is TGTGCCAGCAGCCAAGAGGGGACTCCGAAGGATGAAAAACTGTTTTTT.